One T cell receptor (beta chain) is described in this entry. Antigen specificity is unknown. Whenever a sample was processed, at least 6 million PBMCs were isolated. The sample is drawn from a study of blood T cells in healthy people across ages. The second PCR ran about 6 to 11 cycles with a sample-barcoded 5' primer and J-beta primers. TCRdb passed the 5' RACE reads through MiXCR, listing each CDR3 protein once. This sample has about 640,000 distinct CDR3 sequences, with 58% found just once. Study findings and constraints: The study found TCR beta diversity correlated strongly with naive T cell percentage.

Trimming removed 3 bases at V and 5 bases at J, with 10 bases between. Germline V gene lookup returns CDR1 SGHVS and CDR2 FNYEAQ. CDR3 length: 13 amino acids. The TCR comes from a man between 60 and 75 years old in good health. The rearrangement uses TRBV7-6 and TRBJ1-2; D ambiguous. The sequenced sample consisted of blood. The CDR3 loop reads CASSLGWQYGYTF. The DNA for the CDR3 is TGTGCCAGCAGCTTGGGCTGGCAGTATGGCTACACCTTC.